The 17 T cell receptor beta chains in this list originate from one sample, sequenced in a study of cytomegalovirus exposure and HLA in healthy donors. Clones were read by immunoSEQ multiplex PCR, and TCRdb kept only the in-frame ones, dropping some. The sample includes 110,000 or so clones, 88% seen only once; the top ten take about 2%. Material for sequencing was PBMCs. These receptors were collected from a woman aged 18-30 years in good health and CMV-seronegative.

The chain employs TRBV10-3 and TRBJ2-7; 9 bases are a match to TRBD1. V lost 8 bases to trimming and J lost 0 bases; unmatched junction nucleotides: 2. Germline V CDR1 and CDR2: ENHRY, SYGVKD. The CDR3 has 13 residues. The DNA of the CDR3 is TGTGCCATCGGACAGGGGTCCTCCTACGAGCAGTACTTC. Translation: CAIGQGSSYEQYF.

The CDR3 is CASSPRGSYEQYF. As DNA, the CDR3 is TGTGCCAGCAGCCCTAGAGGTTCCTACGAGCAGTACTTC. This chain joins TRBV2 and TRBJ2-7; D unresolved. The CDR3 loop spans 13 amino acids. With 6 bases removed from V and 1 base from J, the gap between germline ends came to 10 bases. Looked up from germline, CDR1 is SNHLY and CDR2 is FYNNEI.

The V and J genes are TRBV9 and TRBJ2-6; 7 bases align to TRBD1. This CDR3 is 18 amino acids long. After removal of 0 bases from V and 0 bases from J, the junction contained 6 bases not matched to a gene. The germline CDR1 and CDR2 sequences are SGDLS and YYNGEE. This chain's CDR3 is CASSVAAGGISGANVLTF. The CDR3 coding sequence is TGTGCCAGCAGCGTAGCGGCAGGGGGTATCTCTGGGGCCAACGTCCTGACTTTC.

The chain carries TRBV19 and TRBJ1-5; possibly TRBD1 for D (6 bases). V shed 11 bases and J shed 2 bases, with 25 bases lying between them. The CDR3 extends over 17 amino acids. From germline, CDR1 is LNHDA and CDR2 SQIVND (reference sequence). CDR3 protein: CASAAGATGLRNQPQHF. CDR3 DNA: TGTGCCTCCGCTGCAGGGGCAACGGGTTTACGCAATCAGCCCCAGCATTTT.

In its sample, this clone was seen a few times. The V gene is TRBV28, the J gene TRBJ1-5; 8 nucleotides line up with TRBD1. The CDR3 spans 14 residues. CDR1 MDHEN and CDR2 SYDVKM come from the germline V gene. After removal of 6 bases from V and 7 bases from J, the junction contained 8 bases not matched to a gene. The CDR3 DNA reads TGTGCCAGCAGACAAACAGGGGGAGGACAGCCCCAGCATTTT. Encoded protein: CASRQTGGGQPQHF.

The rearrangement uses TRBV28 and TRBJ1-2; D perhaps matches TRBD1 (5 bases). Germline CDR1 and CDR2: MDHEN and SYDVKM. The CDR3 has 12 amino acids. The V end lost 2 bases, the J end lost 4 bases, and 5 bases lay between the germline ends. The CDR3 bases are TGTGCCAGCAGTTTAACAGGCTATGGCTACACCTTC. Its protein is CASSLTGYGYTF.

V is TRBV4-3 and J is TRBJ2-3; the match to TRBD2 covers 12 bases. This CDR3 is built from 15 residues. CDR1 and CDR2 from the germline V gene are LGHNA and YSLEER. V lost 4 bases to trimming and J lost 4 bases; unmatched junction nucleotides: 3. CDR3 DNA sequence: TGCGCCAGCAGCCGTTCTAGCGGGGGGGCAGATACGCAGTATTTT. This translates into CASSRSSGGADTQYF.

J is TRBJ2-7 and V is TRBV11-3; TRBD2 matches at 9 bases. Germline CDR1 is SGHNT and CDR2 is YENEEA. Unmatched junction bases numbered 8, after V lost 2 bases and J lost 0 bases. The CDR3 has 17 amino acids. The CDR3 reads CASSLSGLAQSSYEQYF. CDR3 coding DNA: TGTGCCAGCAGCTTATCCGGACTAGCGCAAAGCTCCTACGAGCAGTACTTC.

This clone was detected only a few times. This rearrangement joins TRBV6-5 to TRBJ1-2, with D possibly TRBD1 on 5 matching bases. V lost 2 bases and J lost 3, with 13 bases in between. Per the germline V gene, CDR1 is MNHEY and CDR2 is SVGAGI. The CDR3 length is 15 residues. The CDR3 bases are TGTGCCAGCAGTTACCTCAGGGCAGGCGACTATGGCTACACCTTC. This encodes CASSYLRAGDYGYTF.

This clone was counted a single time. The gene calls are TRBV28 and TRBJ1-1; TRBD1 might be the D (6 bases). V lost 3 bases and J lost 4, with 12 bases in between. This CDR3 contains 14 residues. Germline loops: CDR1 MDHEN, CDR2 SYDVKM. The CDR3 DNA reads as TGTGCCAGCAGTTTGAGACAGGTTAGCACTGAAGCTTTCTTT. Translation gives CASSLRQVSTEAFF.

In its sample, this clone was seen a few times. This chain uses TRBV5-1 with TRBJ2-7, with TRBD1 identical over 8 bases. From germline, CDR1 is SGHRS and CDR2 YFSETQ. The J segment lost 7 bases and the V segment lost 4 bases, leaving 10 bases of the junction unmatched. The CDR3 is made up of 14 amino acids. CDR3 protein: CASSPGTGLGEQYF. CDR3 nucleotide sequence: TGCGCCAGCAGCCCGGGGACAGGACTGGGAGAGCAGTACTTC.

This clone was seen a single time. The chain recombines TRBV13 with TRBJ2-5; D perhaps matches TRBD2 (6 bases). The V end was cut by 0 bases, the J end by 5 bases, with 13 bases between. The CDR3 spans 15 residues. The germline V gene encodes CDR1 PRHDT and CDR2 FYEKMQ (reference sequence). Here the CDR3 reads CASSLGQRRAETQYF. CDR3 in DNA: TGTGCCAGCAGCTTAGGCCAAAGGAGGGCGGAGACCCAGTACTTC.

The chain carries TRBV6-1 and TRBJ1-1; D is perhaps TRBD1 (6 bases). The V and J ends lost 6 bases and 0 bases respectively, with 11 bases between them. The CDR3 contains 14 residues. In germline, CDR1 is MNHNS, CDR2 SASEGT. The DNA for the CDR3 is TGTGCCAGCAGCCTCCAGGGGATGAACACTGAAGCTTTCTTT. It codes for CASSLQGMNTEAFF.

The chain carries TRBV7-2 and TRBJ2-7, with D possibly matching TRBD1 (5 bases). There are 12 residues in the CDR3. Germline CDR1 reads SGHTA; CDR2 reads FQGNSA. The germline V and J ends were trimmed by 5 bases and 3 bases, with 8 bases remaining between them. The CDR3 reads CASSRQLYEQYF. CDR3 sequence (DNA): TGTGCCAGCAGCCGACAGCTCTACGAGCAGTACTTC.

This clone was counted between two and nine times. The chain combines TRBV29-1 with TRBJ2-5, with 7 positions matching TRBD1. The J segment lost 3 bases and the V segment lost 8 bases, leaving 12 bases of the junction unmatched. This CDR3 contains 14 residues. CDR1 is SQVTM, CDR2 ANQGSEA, per germline. CDR3 amino acids: CSHLAGTAKETQYF. The CDR3 DNA reads as TGCAGCCACTTGGCCGGGACAGCAAAAGAGACCCAGTACTTC.

The rearrangement uses TRBV5-1 and TRBJ2-1; 9 nucleotides line up with TRBD2. Per germline, CDR1 SGHRS and CDR2 YFSETQ. The trim removed 0 bases at V and 8 bases at J, leaving 12 bases unmatched. This CDR3 has 17 residues. The CDR3 protein is CASSLAGVVAGAYEQFF. The CDR3 DNA is TGCGCCAGCAGCTTGGCCGGTGTGGTAGCGGGAGCATATGAGCAGTTCTTC.

This clone was seen more than once but under ten times. The chain uses TRBV2 and TRBJ2-2; D might be TRBD2 (7 bases). V was cut by 2 bases and J by 6 bases, with 10 bases left in between. Germline assignment: CDR1 SNHLY and CDR2 FYNNEI. This CDR3 region has 14 residues. The CDR3: CASSEWEGAGELFF. CDR3 nucleotides: TGTGCCAGCAGTGAATGGGAGGGGGCCGGGGAGCTGTTTTTT.